These 17 T cell receptor beta chains were sequenced from one sample in a study of blood T cell repertoires in COVID-19 (dated by TCRdb to 2020 to 2021). Libraries were built with the immunoSEQ multiplex PCR assay. Entries here come from immuneACCESS through TCRdb and include only in-frame sequences with V and J called. Some clones fail to appear in such tables; in the studies checked, an unresolved V gene covers under half of the shortfall, and the cause of the remainder is unknown. Within this sample are about 59,000 clones, with roughly 84% of them counted one time only. About 5.5% of the sample goes to the ten largest clones. The sequenced material came from peripheral blood. The source of these receptors is a woman in her seventies with acute or convalescent COVID-19.

This clone was counted a few times. The chain joins TRBV4-1 to TRBJ2-4; tentatively, D is TRBD2 (7 bases). The CDR3 contains 14 residues. V lost 5 bases and J lost 7, with 15 bases in between. Per the germline V gene, CDR1 is MGHRA and CDR2 is YSYEKL. For the CDR3, the DNA is TGCGCCAGCAGCAGAATAGGGGGGGGGAACATTCAGTACTTC. Amino acids: CASSRIGGGNIQYF.

The chain links TRBV6-4 to TRBJ2-3; tentatively, D is TRBD2 (5 bases). The CDR3 has 11 amino acids. Germline assignment: CDR1 MRHNA and CDR2 SNTAGT. V was cut by 4 bases and J by 6 bases, with 5 bases left in between. CDR3 residues: CASSGGDTQYF. The CDR3 DNA reads as TGTGCCAGCAGTGGCGGGGATACGCAGTATTTT.

A remark on this clone: At one boundary the junction diverges from the germline segment, which might be a read error. The chain is built from TRBV5-1 and TRBJ2-7, with 7 bases that match TRBD1. The CDR3 consists of 15 residues. From germline, CDR1 is SGHRS and CDR2 YFSETQ. The CDR3: CASNLDQGVAYEQYF. CDR3 DNA: TGCGCCAGCAACTTGGACCAGGGGGTCGCCTACGAGCAGTACTTC. The entire variable domain, with the rest obtained from reference TRBV5-1 and TRBJ2-7, is as follows: KAGVTQTPRYLIKTRGQQVTLSCSPISGHRSVSWYQQTPGQGLQFLFEYFSETQRNKGNFPGRFSGRQFSNSRSEMNVSTLELGDSALYLCASNLDQGVAYEQYFGPGTRLTVT.

The chain is built from TRBV27 and TRBJ2-3; D is undetermined. The germline V gene has CDR1 MNHEY and CDR2 SMNVEV (reference sequence). The CDR3 contains 13 residues. V gave up 4 bases and J gave up 0 bases, with 5 bases separating them. CDR3 nucleotide sequence: TGTGCCAGCAGTTCTACCAGCACAGATACGCAGTATTTT. It codes for CASSSTSTDTQYF.

The rearrangement joins TRBV20-1 to TRBJ1-1; the D is unclear. V lost 5 bases and J lost 4, with 14 bases in between. Germline V gene data show CDR1 as DFQATT and CDR2 as SNEGSKA (reference sequence). This CDR3 is built from 13 residues. In nucleotides, the CDR3 is TGCAGTGCTGGTGGGGAGTCGCGCACTGAAGCTTTCTTT. Protein: CSAGGESRTEAFF.

The chain is built from TRBV11-1 and TRBJ2-1, with 8 bases aligning to TRBD1. J gave up 10 bases and V 7 bases, and 12 bases lay outside the gene matches. CDR1 SGHAT and CDR2 FQDESV come from the germline V gene (reference sequence). There are 14 residues in the CDR3. The CDR3 DNA reads as TGTGCCAGCAACTTCCGGACAGGGAGTAGCGAGCAGTTCTTC. Amino acid sequence: CASNFRTGSSEQFF.

This chain links TRBV3-1 (or the pseudogene TRBV3-2) with TRBJ2-2, with 10 nucleotides matching TRBD1. Germline values: CDR1 LGHDT, CDR2 YNNKEL (reference sequence). Trimming took 0 bases from V and 6 from J; bases not matched to a gene: 7. The CDR3 is 17 residues long. CDR3: CASSQDGDRGYAGELFF. The CDR3 DNA sequence: TGTGCCAGCAGCCAAGATGGGGACAGGGGATATGCCGGGGAGCTGTTTTTT.

The chain is built from TRBV27 and TRBJ1-2; the D gene is possibly TRBD1 (6 bases). Trimming removed 0 bases at V and 4 bases at J, with 12 bases between. CDR3 length: 15 residues. Germline V gene data show CDR1 as MNHEY and CDR2 as SMNVEV (reference sequence). CDR3 in DNA: TGTGCCAGCAGTTTATCGGGACACACTATCTATGGCTACACCTTC. The encoded protein is CASSLSGHTIYGYTF.

This clone showed up just a few times. The chain links TRBV5-1 to TRBJ2-3; TRBD2 aligns across 10 bases. Losses at the gene ends were 3 bases for V and 0 bases for J; bases not matched to a gene: 7. Looked up from germline, CDR1 is SGHRS and CDR2 is YFSETQ. The CDR3 has 17 residues. The CDR3 nucleotides read TGCGCCAGCAGCTGGGGGGGACTAGCGACTAGCACAGATACGCAGTATTTT. Translated: CASSWGGLATSTDTQYF.

The CDR3 sequence is CASGLSYEQYF. The CDR3, as DNA: TGTGCCAGCGGGCTTTCCTACGAGCAGTACTTC. The V and J genes are TRBV27 and TRBJ2-7; unclear D gene. The CDR3 length is 11 residues. Germline V gives CDR1 MNHEY, CDR2 SMNVEV (reference sequence). Trimming pared 8 bases from V and 1 base from J, leaving 6 bases between.

The chain combines TRBV28 with TRBJ1-5; possible D gene TRBD1, 5 bases. Per germline, CDR1 MDHEN and CDR2 SYDVKM. V lost 2 bases, J lost 11 bases, and 16 bases lay in between. The CDR3 runs 14 residues. The CDR3 nucleotides read TGTGCCAGCAGTTTACAACAGGTTCTTGGGACCCAGCATTTT. Its translation is CASSLQQVLGTQHF.

The rearrangement joins TRBV14 to TRBJ1-4; perhaps TRBD1 as D (5 bases). Per germline, CDR1 SGHDN and CDR2 FVKESK. V shed 4 bases and J shed 0 bases, with 21 bases lying between them. The CDR3 loop spans 19 amino acids. CDR3 sequence reads: CASSRFIGAGRTTNEKLFF. The DNA of the CDR3 is TGTGCCAGCAGCCGTTTCATAGGGGCAGGGCGAACAACTAATGAAAAACTGTTTTTT.

This chain joins TRBV5-1 and TRBJ2-5; possibly TRBD2 for D (7 bases). This CDR3 spans 18 amino acids. V was trimmed by 4 bases and J by 5 bases, leaving 27 bases between them. Germline V gene sequence: CDR1 SGHRS, CDR2 YFSETQ. As DNA, the CDR3 is TGCGCCAGCAGCCCCTTATTGGGCGGGGGCAAAGGGTCGGAGACCCAGTACTTC. Translation: CASSPLLGGGKGSETQYF.

The chain links TRBV15 to TRBJ2-3; no clear D gene. This CDR3 comprises 16 residues. V lost 0 bases to trimming and J lost 0 bases, with 10 bases between them. From germline, CDR1 is LNHNV and CDR2 YYDKDF (reference sequence). This CDR3 is CATSRDYSSSTDTQYF. Written as DNA, the CDR3 is TGTGCCACCAGCAGAGATTACAGTTCTAGCACAGATACGCAGTATTTT.

The CDR3 reads CASGPTRQETQYF. The CDR3 DNA reads as TGTGCTAGTGGTCCTACCCGACAGGAGACCCAGTACTTC. The V and J genes are TRBV12-5 and TRBJ2-5, with a possible D match to TRBD1 (5 bases). The CDR3 runs to 13 residues. In germline, CDR1 is LGHNT, CDR2 FRNRAP. V shed 5 bases and J shed 5 bases, with 12 bases lying between them. Drawing the rest from reference TRBV12-5 and TRBJ2-5, the complete variable domain is DARVTQTPRHKVTEMGQEVTMRCQPILGHNTVFWYRQTMMQGLELLAYFRNRAPLDDSGMPKDRFSAEMPDATLATLKIQPSEPRDSAVYFCASGPTRQETQYFGPGTRLLVL.

This clone turned up a few times. This chain uses TRBV6-2 or TRBV6-3 with TRBJ2-3, with D perhaps TRBD1 (6 bases). Germline CDR1 is MNHEY and CDR2 is SVGEGT. Deletions cut 5 bases from V and 7 bases from J, with 13 bases between. CDR3 length: 13 amino acids. The CDR3: CASSDPGQHTQYF. CDR3 nucleotides: TGTGCCAGCAGTGACCCGGGACAACATACGCAGTATTTT.

The chain couples TRBV12-3 or TRBV12-4 to TRBJ1-1; D is perhaps TRBD1 (6 bases). Trimming pared 5 bases from V and 3 bases from J, leaving 10 bases between. The CDR3 extends over 13 amino acids. CDR3 loop: CASSPQGYTEAFF. The CDR3 bases are TGTGCCAGCAGTCCCCAGGGGTACACTGAAGCTTTCTTT.